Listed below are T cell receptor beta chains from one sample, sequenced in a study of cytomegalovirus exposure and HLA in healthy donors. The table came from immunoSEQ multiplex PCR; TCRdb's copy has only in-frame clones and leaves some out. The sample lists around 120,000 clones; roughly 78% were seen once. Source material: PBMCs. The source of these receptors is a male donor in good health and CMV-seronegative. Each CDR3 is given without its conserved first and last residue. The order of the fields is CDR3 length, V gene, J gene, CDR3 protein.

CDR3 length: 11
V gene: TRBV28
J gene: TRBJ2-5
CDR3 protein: ASSPGGQETQY

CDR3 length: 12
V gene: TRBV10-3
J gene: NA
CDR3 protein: AISAFAGAYEQY

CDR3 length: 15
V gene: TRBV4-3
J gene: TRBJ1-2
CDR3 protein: ASSQDTRGLENYGYT

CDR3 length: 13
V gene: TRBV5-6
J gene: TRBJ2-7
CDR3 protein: ASSFSPGLADEQY

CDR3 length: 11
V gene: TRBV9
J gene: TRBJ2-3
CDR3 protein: ASSVWAADTQY

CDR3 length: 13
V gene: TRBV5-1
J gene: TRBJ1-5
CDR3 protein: ASSLGGRENQPQH

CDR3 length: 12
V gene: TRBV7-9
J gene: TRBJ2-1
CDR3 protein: ASSLQNSYNEQF

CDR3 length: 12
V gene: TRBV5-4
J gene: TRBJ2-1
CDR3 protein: ASSREHSDNEQF

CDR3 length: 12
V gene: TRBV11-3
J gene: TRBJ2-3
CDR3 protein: ASSSGQGSDTQY

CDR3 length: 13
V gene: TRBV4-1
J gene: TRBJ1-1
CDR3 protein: ASSQERQGNTEAF

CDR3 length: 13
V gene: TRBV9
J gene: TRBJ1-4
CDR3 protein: ASSVGQGTNEKLF

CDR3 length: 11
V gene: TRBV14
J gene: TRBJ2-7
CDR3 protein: ASSQYAGGEQY

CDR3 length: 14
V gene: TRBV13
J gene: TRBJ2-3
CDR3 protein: ASSSGVAGVGDTQY

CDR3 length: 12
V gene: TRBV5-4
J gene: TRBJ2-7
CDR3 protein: ASSSTTGFGEQY

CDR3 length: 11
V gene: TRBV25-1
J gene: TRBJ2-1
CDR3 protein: ASSDLTGPEQF

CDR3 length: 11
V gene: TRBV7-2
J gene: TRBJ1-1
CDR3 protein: ASSFREGVEAF

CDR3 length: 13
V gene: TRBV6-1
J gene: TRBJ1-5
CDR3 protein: ASSDTGGDNQPQH

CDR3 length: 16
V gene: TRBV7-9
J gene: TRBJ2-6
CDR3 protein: ASSPPDLGAPGANVLT

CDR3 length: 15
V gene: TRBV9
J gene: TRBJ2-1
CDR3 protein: ASSIRLAGGPNNEQF

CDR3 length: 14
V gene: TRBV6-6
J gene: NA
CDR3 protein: ASSWTSGNTKVEQY

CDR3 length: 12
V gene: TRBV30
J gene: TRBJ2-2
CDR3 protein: AWKPGLLTGELF

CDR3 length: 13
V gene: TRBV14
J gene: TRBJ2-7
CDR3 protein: ASSPLGDRVPPRN

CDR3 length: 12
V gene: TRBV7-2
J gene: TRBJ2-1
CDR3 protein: ASRPPSTVDEQF

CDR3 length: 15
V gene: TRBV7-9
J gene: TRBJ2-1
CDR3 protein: AIQGGAGGVLDNEQF

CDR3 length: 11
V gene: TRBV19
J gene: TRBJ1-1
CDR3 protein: ASSGHLGTEAF

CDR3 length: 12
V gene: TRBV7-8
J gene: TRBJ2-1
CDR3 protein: ASSSPLIRNEQF

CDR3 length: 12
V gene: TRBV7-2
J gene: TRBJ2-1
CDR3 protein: ASSLGRANNEQF

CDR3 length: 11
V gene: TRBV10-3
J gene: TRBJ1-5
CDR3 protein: AIGRDSNQPQH

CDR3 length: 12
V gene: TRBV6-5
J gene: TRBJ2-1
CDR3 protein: ASSSLAGVYEQF

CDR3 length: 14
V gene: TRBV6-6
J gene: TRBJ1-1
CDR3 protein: ASSRGDPGWGTEAF

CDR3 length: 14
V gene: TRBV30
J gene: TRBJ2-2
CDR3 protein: AWSVVNRGGTGELF

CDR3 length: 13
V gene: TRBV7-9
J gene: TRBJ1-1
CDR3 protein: SSSSSSAYGTEAF

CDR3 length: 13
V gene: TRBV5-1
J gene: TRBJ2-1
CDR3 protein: ASSLGQADDNEQF

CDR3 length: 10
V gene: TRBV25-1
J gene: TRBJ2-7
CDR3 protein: ASSAGPYEQY

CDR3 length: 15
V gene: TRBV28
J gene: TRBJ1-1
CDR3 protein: ASSRYKAGGRRTEAF

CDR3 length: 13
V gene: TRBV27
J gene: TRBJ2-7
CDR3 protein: ASRFGTSGVYEQY

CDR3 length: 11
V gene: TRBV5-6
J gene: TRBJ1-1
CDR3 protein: ASSLAGPREAF

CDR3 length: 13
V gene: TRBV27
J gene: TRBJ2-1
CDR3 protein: ASSLSGRGLAEQF

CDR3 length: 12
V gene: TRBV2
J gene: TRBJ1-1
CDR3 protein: ASSVGQKNTEAF

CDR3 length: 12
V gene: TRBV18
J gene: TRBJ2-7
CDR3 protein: ASSPTRDSYEQY

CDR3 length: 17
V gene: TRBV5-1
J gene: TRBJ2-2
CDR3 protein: ASSLEGPSGGSDTGELF

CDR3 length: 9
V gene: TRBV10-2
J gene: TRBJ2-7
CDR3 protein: ASSAAYEQY